The 10 T cell receptor beta chains reported below all come from one sample, sequenced in a study of blood T cell repertoires in COVID-19. Method: immunoSEQ multiplex PCR; TCRdb's copy keeps in-frame clones and lacks some. This table has around 300,000 clones, more than 80% appearing once. The sample taken for sequencing was peripheral blood. The receptors come from a woman aged 35 to 49 with acute or convalescent COVID-19.

V and J are TRBV18 and TRBJ2-5, with D uncertain. CDR1 is KGHSH and CDR2 is LQKENI in the germline V gene. The CDR3 has 14 residues. V was pared by 3 bases and J by 2 bases, with 10 bases between. The CDR3 sequence: CASSPPYSQETQYF. CDR3 sequence (DNA): TGTGCCAGCTCACCCCCATATAGTCAAGAGACCCAGTACTTC.

The V gene is TRBV5-4, the J gene TRBJ2-2; 12 bases fit TRBD2. V lost 5 bases and J lost 6; bases outside the gene matches: 5. The CDR3 runs to 15 residues. Germline loops: CDR1 SGHNT, CDR2 YYREEE (reference sequence). The CDR3 sequence is CASSPGLAGSGELFF. DNA for the CDR3: TGTGCCAGCAGTCCTGGACTAGCGGGGTCCGGGGAGCTGTTTTTT.

The chain uses TRBV15 and TRBJ1-5, with a tentative D call TRBD1 (5 bases). Looked up from germline, CDR1 is LNHNV and CDR2 is YYDKDF (reference sequence). This CDR3 contains 14 residues. V lost 2 bases to trimming and J lost 5 bases, with 10 bases between them. The CDR3 bases are TGTGCCACCAGCAGAAGGCAGGGCCATCAGCCCCAGCATTTT. Residues: CATSRRQGHQPQHF.

J is TRBJ1-6 and V is TRBV5-6, with TRBD1 matching 7 bases. Germline V gene lookup returns CDR1 SGHDT and CDR2 YYEEEE. This CDR3 has 18 amino acids. V gave up 4 bases and J gave up 7 bases; unmatched junction bases: 17. The CDR3, as DNA: TGTGCCAGCAGCCCCGGGCTCGACAGGGCGCGGAGAAATTCACCCCTCCACTTT. Translated, it gives CASSPGLDRARRNSPLHF.

CDR3 bases: TGTGCCAGCAGTAACAGGGGATTAGAGACCCAGTACTTC. This encodes CASSNRGLETQYF. The J gene is TRBJ2-5, the V gene TRBV6-6; 7 bases are shared with TRBD1. The CDR3 spans 13 residues. Germline loops: CDR1 MNHNY, CDR2 SVGAGI (reference sequence). V lost 5 bases and J lost 4; bases outside the gene matches: 4.

The chain has TRBV10-3 and TRBJ1-3, with 9 bases identical to TRBD1. Germline lookup yields CDR1 ENHRY and CDR2 SYGVKD. Trimming took 8 bases from V and 3 from J; bases not matched to a gene: 5. The CDR3 extends over 14 amino acids. The DNA of the CDR3 is TGTGCCATCCGGGGGACAGGGTTTGGAAACACCATATATTTT. This translates into CAIRGTGFGNTIYF.

The CDR3 sequence is CASSTATGYTEAFF. The CDR3 DNA sequence: TGTGCCAGCAGCACAGCGACAGGGTACACTGAAGCTTTCTTT. The chain is built from TRBV7-9 and TRBJ1-1; 7 bases map to TRBD1. Germline V gene data show CDR1 as SEHNR and CDR2 as FQNEAQ (reference sequence). The length of the CDR3 is 14 residues. V shed 5 bases, J shed 3 bases, and the junction held 6 bases outside the gene matches.

The chain combines TRBV30 with TRBJ1-2, with D maybe TRBD1 (5 bases). Germline V lookup: CDR1 GTSNPN, CDR2 SVGIG (reference sequence). The CDR3 is made up of 16 amino acids. V lost 2 bases, J lost 0 bases, and 16 bases lay in between. The CDR3 is CAWSPRRGRANYGYTF. CDR3 sequence (DNA): TGTGCCTGGAGTCCCCGGCGGGGCAGAGCTAACTATGGCTACACCTTC.

The V call is TRBV19, the J call TRBJ2-7; the D gene is possibly TRBD1 (6 bases). V was cut by 7 bases and J by 6 bases, with 19 bases left in between. Germline V gene lookup returns CDR1 LNHDA and CDR2 SQIVND (reference sequence). There are 14 residues in the CDR3. The CDR3 sequence is CASITKGGQFEQYV. CDR3 sequence (DNA): TGTGCCAGTATTACTAAAGGAGGACAGTTCGAGCAGTACGTC.

The CDR3 nucleotides are TGTGCCAGCAGCTTGGGGCAGGGTATGGGGGCAGGCTATGGCTACACCTTC. It specifies CASSLGQGMGAGYGYTF. The gene calls are TRBV5-5 and TRBJ1-2, with a tentative D call TRBD1 (6 bases). Trimming removed 0 bases at V and 4 bases at J, with 19 bases between. The CDR3 has 17 amino acids. Per germline, CDR1 SGHKS and CDR2 YYEKEE (reference sequence).